The T cell receptor beta chain under discussion was sequenced for a study of memory CD4+ T cells and cytomegalovirus serostatus (dated by TCRdb to 2018 to 2020). About the investigation overall: The 33 healthy Belgian adults in the cohort included 9 who were CMV seropositive and about 24 who were CMV seronegative. CD4+ memory TCRbeta repertoires of a Belgian cohort with known cytomegalovirus serostatus were sequenced in order to replicate a published TCR-based CMV serostatus classifier.

Genomic DNA was extracted from sorted cells with the Quick-DNA Microprep Kit. Amplification of TCRbeta DNA was done with the immunoSEQ hsTCRbeta kit, following the protocol from the manufacturer. TCRbeta libraries were sequenced on an Illumina MiSeq instrument. The paper's processing steps were these. Following removal of out-of-frame sequences, around 2.4 million distinct TCRbeta sequences were retained, with an average of approximately 64,000 per individual. Two values were used to score each individual: the count of 150 to 200 previously reported CMV-associated TCRbeta sequences and the total count of productive distinct TCRbeta sequences. A beta-binomial model was reimplemented in Python, and random forests from scikit-learn, run with default parameters, were trained on data from the US cohort. Classifier performance on the Belgian cohort was summarized as median AUC with percentile confidence intervals over 10,000 bootstrap iterations. In TCRdb, the immuneACCESS table is reduced to in-frame sequences with V and J assigned. These tables do not hold every clone; where another copy was compared, an unresolved V gene accounts for under half, and the others remain unexplained. V, J and clone size derive from that table, while D and trimming were established from the DNA sequence. In this sample the table shows just under 60,000 clones, roughly 77% of which occur a single time. Jointly, the top ten make up around 1.1% of the sample.

This clone showed up just once. There is no known antigen for this receptor. Base qualities are not at hand, and no much larger clone is one base apart. The sample has other DNA sequences that encode this CDR3 too. Single viable CD3+CD4+CD8-CD45RO+ cells were sorted as memory CD4+ T cells on a FACSAria II. CMV serostatus was determined using a Roche Elecsys assay that detects serum IgG against CMV pp150, pp28, p38 and p52. Once the samples were thawed, total CD4+ T cells were enriched through positive selection using CD4 magnetic microbeads. The samples came from a different study that was designed specifically to examine the CD4+ T cell memory repertoire. Peripheral blood mononuclear cells were isolated and cryopreserved following standard operating procedures; serum was stored at -80 °C. The staining used CD3-PerCP (BW264/56), CD4-APC (RPA-T4), CD45RO-PE (UCHT1) and CD8-Pacific Orange (3B5) antibodies, and Sytox blue was used to exclude non-viable cells.

Spanning cysteine to phenylalanine, the CDR3 consists of 12 amino acids. The retained sequence is limited to the CDR3, 36 bases, with the frame set at the first base. Reading the germline V gene gives CDR1 KGHSH and CDR2 LQKENI. V is clipped by 3 bases and J by 2 bases, and the sequence between their germline boundaries is 4 bases long. Points the paper makes about the study in general: The original-framework classifier achieved a median bootstrapped AUC of about 0.94 with a 95% CI of 0.76-1.00 on the Belgian cohort. Among the 150 to 200 previously reported CMV-associated TCRbeta sequences, approximately 67 showed up in the CD4+ memory repertoires, with each one found in between one and five individuals. Unlike the original study, which covered naive and memory CD4+ and CD8+ populations, the Belgian study sequenced only CD4+CD45RO+ memory cells. CMV serostatus prediction reached a median bootstrapped AUC of about 0.94 with the original framework and about 0.91 with a US-trained random forest. Results were interpreted as suggesting that the CMV-associated TCR signature is largely present in the CD4+ memory repertoire.

This TCR was recovered from an adult in good health and CMV-seronegative. Sequenced: memory CD4+ T cells from blood. This receptor chain uses TRBV18 and TRBJ1-2, with the D gene too uncertain to name. The nucleotide sequence reads TGTGCCAGCTCACCCCCCAACTATGGCTACACCTTC. Translated, it gives CASSPPNYGYTF.